One sample yielded the 32 T cell receptor beta chains listed below, sequenced in a study of blood T cells in healthy people across ages. Primers used in a second PCR of roughly 6 to 11 cycles were a sample-barcoded 5' primer and a J-beta primer mix. TCRdb re-derived calls from the 5' RACE reads in MiXCR, one entry per CDR3 protein. The table records 550,000 to 650,000 distinct CDR3 sequences, roughly a quarter of them present only once. The same sample was also used in a study of T cells of mothers and their children.

What was sequenced was blood. Source of these receptors: a boy between 2 and 15 years old in good health.

In DNA form, the CDR3 reads TGCAGTGCTAGTCCCCACGGTGAGCAGTTCTTC. This codes for CSASPHGEQFF. The chain recombines TRBV20-1 with TRBJ2-1; D unclear. The V end was cut by 3 bases, the J end by 9 bases, with 9 bases between. The length of the CDR3 is 11 residues. Germline assignment: CDR1 DFQATT and CDR2 SNEGSKA (reference sequence).

The gene calls are TRBV20-1 and TRBJ2-1; 9 bases match TRBD2. This CDR3 comprises 15 residues. J gave up 0 bases and V 6 bases, and 6 bases lay outside the gene matches. CDR1 DFQATT and CDR2 SNEGSKA come from the germline V gene (reference sequence). The CDR3 DNA is TGCAGTGCGCCTAATAGCGGGAGCTCCTACAATGAGCAGTTCTTC. Encoded protein: CSAPNSGSSYNEQFF.

This clonotype has more than one count but fewer than ten. The chain joins TRBV14 to TRBJ2-7; D gene ambiguous. With 0 bases removed from V and 2 bases from J, the gap between germline ends came to 8 bases. This CDR3 has 14 residues. Germline CDR1 SGHDN, CDR2 FVKESK. Written as DNA, the CDR3 is TGTGCCAGCAGCCAAGAAAACAGACCCTACGAGCAGTACTTC. Translation: CASSQENRPYEQYF.

The chain couples TRBV29-1 to TRBJ2-1; 11 bases fit TRBD1. Trimming took 5 bases from V and 0 from J; bases not matched to a gene: 3. This CDR3 region has 15 residues. Germline V CDR1 and CDR2: SQVTM, ANQGSEA. CDR3 in amino acids: CSVYGTGGSYNEQFF. CDR3 in DNA: TGCAGCGTTTACGGGACAGGGGGCTCCTACAATGAGCAGTTCTTC.

The chain carries TRBV5-1 and TRBJ2-1; D is possibly TRBD1 (6 bases). The V end was cut by 5 bases, the J end by 3 bases, with 6 bases between. The V gene's germline CDR1 is SGHRS and CDR2 YFSETQ. This CDR3 is built from 12 residues. Here the CDR3 reads CASRTGYNEQFF. CDR3 bases: TGCGCCAGCAGGACAGGCTACAATGAGCAGTTCTTC.

The rearrangement links TRBV20-1 to TRBJ2-5; TRBD2 is a possible D gene (6 bases). Trimming shortened V by 4 bases and J by 4 bases, and 10 bases separated the two germline ends. The CDR3 spans 12 residues. The V gene's germline CDR1 is DFQATT and CDR2 SNEGSKA (reference sequence). The CDR3 bases are TGCAGTGCTACGCGGGAAACAGAGACCCAGTACTTC. Protein product: CSATRETETQYF.

The chain carries TRBV11-1 and TRBJ2-2, with 9 bases identical to TRBD1. Germline CDR1 is SGHAT and CDR2 is FQDESV (reference sequence). The junction had 9 bases not matched to a gene; V was cut back by 4 bases and J by 6 bases. The CDR3 covers 16 residues. Here the CDR3 reads CASSSPGQGRSGELFF. CDR3 bases: TGTGCCAGCAGCTCGCCGGGACAGGGTCGTTCCGGGGAGCTGTTTTTT.

This clonotype was seen a few times. The J gene is TRBJ2-7, the V gene TRBV5-6; D remains ambiguous. The CDR3 has 14 amino acids. CDR1 and CDR2 from the germline V gene are SGHDT and YYEEEE. V shed 4 bases and J shed 0 bases, with 11 bases lying between them. Written as DNA, the CDR3 is TGTGCCAGCAGCCCCAGCGTTAGCTCCTACGAGCAGTACTTC. Translation gives CASSPSVSSYEQYF.

The chain uses TRBV7-9 and TRBJ1-4; no definite D call. The germline gives CDR1 SEHNR, CDR2 FQNEAQ (reference sequence). The CDR3 has 13 amino acids. The V end was cut by 5 bases, the J end by 8 bases, with 12 bases between. The CDR3 sequence is CASSRTDQEKLFF. DNA of the CDR3: TGTGCCAGCAGCCGTACTGATCAGGAAAAACTGTTTTTT.

V and J are TRBV7-2 and TRBJ2-7; weak D call: TRBD1 (6 bases). The CDR3 loop spans 14 amino acids. V was pared by 7 bases and J by 5 bases, with 18 bases between. CDR1 and CDR2 from the germline V gene are SGHTA and FQGNSA. CDR3 DNA: TGTGCCAGCACCCTTAGCTGGGGGCTCGACGAGCAGTACTTC. Its translation: CASTLSWGLDEQYF.

The chain links TRBV29-1 to TRBJ1-4, with D perhaps TRBD1 (6 bases). Trimming stripped 6 bases from V and 8 bases from J, with 16 bases between. From germline, CDR1 is SQVTM and CDR2 ANQGSEA. This CDR3 spans 13 amino acids. The CDR3 sequence is CSVEGRGNEKLFF. CDR3 coding DNA: TGCAGCGTGGAGGGCAGGGGAAACGAAAAACTGTTTTTT.

This clonotype has ten or more counts. J is TRBJ2-5 and V is TRBV6-6, with D possibly called TRBD1 or TRBD2 (6 bases each). The ends were cut back, 4 bases at V and 1 base at J, with 10 bases in the middle. The CDR3 is made up of 14 amino acids. Germline V CDR1 and CDR2: MNHNY, SVGAGI (reference sequence). CDR3 DNA sequence: TGTGCCAGCAGTTTAAGGGGGGCCCAAGAGACCCAGTACTTC. Protein sequence: CASSLRGAQETQYF.

The gene calls are TRBV27 and TRBJ2-1, with 7 bases that match TRBD1. The CDR3 sequence is 16 residues long. The germline CDR1 and CDR2 sequences are MNHEY and SMNVEV (reference sequence). Trimming took 4 bases from V and 4 from J; bases not matched to a gene: 10. This chain's CDR3 is CASSSTGVFVYNEQFF. The DNA for the CDR3 is TGTGCCAGCAGTTCTACAGGGGTCTTTGTTTACAATGAGCAGTTCTTC.

The chain carries TRBV12-3 or TRBV12-4 and TRBJ1-2, with D hard to call. The V end lost 7 bases, the J end lost 4 bases, and 10 bases lay between the germline ends. The length of the CDR3 is 12 residues. DNA of the CDR3: TGTGCCAGCACCGAGGGTGGCTATGGCTACACCTTC. Its protein is CASTEGGYGYTF.

This clonotype was seen only a few times. The rearrangement joins TRBV7-2 to TRBJ2-2, with D perhaps matching TRBD1 (6 bases). V lost 3 bases and J lost 6, with 11 bases in between. CDR1 is SGHTA, CDR2 FQGNSA, per germline. The CDR3 sequence is 14 residues long. The CDR3 nucleotides are TGTGCCAGCAGCTTTACCCCAGGGGCCGGGGAGCTGTTTTTT. Its protein is CASSFTPGAGELFF.

This clonotype was picked up a small number of times. The CDR3 here is CASSYLGGLQGTQYF. In DNA, the CDR3 is TGTGCCAGCAGTTACCTTGGGGGCCTCCAGGGGACCCAGTACTTC. V gene TRBV6-6 combines with J gene TRBJ2-5; D might be TRBD1 (6 bases). Per the germline V gene, CDR1 is MNHNY and CDR2 is SVGAGI (reference sequence). This CDR3 is built from 15 residues. V gave up 2 bases and J gave up 7 bases, with 17 bases separating them.

In this sample, this clonotype turned up a few times. This sequence joins TRBV2 and TRBJ1-1; tentatively, D is TRBD1 (5 bases). This CDR3 is 13 amino acids long. Trimming pared 5 bases from V and 5 bases from J, leaving 12 bases between. CDR1 is SNHLY, CDR2 FYNNEI, per germline. The CDR3 spells CASSPGTKTEAFF. Here the CDR3 DNA reads TGTGCCAGCAGTCCCGGGACGAAGACTGAAGCTTTCTTT. Full variable domain (remainder filled in from reference TRBV2 and TRBJ1-1): EPEVTQTPSHQVTQMGQEVILRCVPISNHLYFYWYRQILGQKVEFLVSFYNNEISEKSEIFDDQFSVERPDGSNFTLKIRSTKLEDSAMYFCASSPGTKTEAFFGQGTRLTVV.

This clonotype appeared a few times. The chain joins TRBV14 to TRBJ2-3, with D perhaps assigned TRBD1 or TRBD2 (6 bases each). The CDR3 runs to 13 residues. Germline-derived CDR1 and CDR2 are SGHDN and FVKESK. Trimming stripped 0 bases from V and 9 bases from J, with 10 bases between. CDR3 DNA: TGTGCCAGCAGCCAAGATAACGGGGGCACGCAGTATTTT. It codes for CASSQDNGGTQYF.

The chain couples TRBV4-3 to TRBJ2-1; 14 positions match TRBD2. Germline assignment: CDR1 LGHNA and CDR2 YSLEER. V trimming: 1 base; J trimming: 4 bases; junction bases outside the gene matches: 18. The CDR3 covers 22 residues. CDR3 in amino acids: CASSQALTAGLAGVGVYNEQFF. The DNA for the CDR3 is TGCGCCAGCAGCCAAGCCCTCACCGCGGGACTAGCGGGAGTGGGGGTTTACAATGAGCAGTTCTTC.

The chain couples TRBV6-2 or TRBV6-3 to TRBJ2-1; 8 bases line up with TRBD1. Trimming cost V 6 bases and J 8 bases; bases outside gene matches: 6. The CDR3 has 13 amino acids. The germline CDR1 and CDR2 sequences are MNHEY and SVGEGT. The CDR3 region has the DNA TGTGCCAGCAGGACAGGGGCACGCGATGAGCAGTTCTTC. Translated, it gives CASRTGARDEQFF.

This clonotype was observed a handful of times. The rearrangement uses TRBV11-2 and TRBJ2-7; D gene unclear. The CDR3 is 14 residues long. Germline lookup yields CDR1 SGHAT and CDR2 FQNNGV. V was shortened by 0 bases and J by 0 bases, with 6 bases between the two germline ends. Written as DNA, the CDR3 is TGTGCCAGCAGCTTAGACAGGTACTCCTACGAGCAGTACTTC. Amino acid sequence: CASSLDRYSYEQYF.

The chain combines TRBV7-9 with TRBJ1-1, with 8 bases that match TRBD1. The length of the CDR3 is 17 residues. Per germline, CDR1 SEHNR and CDR2 FQNEAQ (reference sequence). V lost 1 base and J lost 1; bases outside the gene matches: 8. This CDR3 is CASSLVPGGAKNTEAFF. In DNA, the CDR3 is TGTGCCAGCAGCTTAGTCCCAGGGGGCGCGAAGAACACTGAAGCTTTCTTT. Full variable domain (rest looked up from reference TRBV7-9 and TRBJ1-1): DTGVSQNPRHKITKRGQNVTFRCDPISEHNRLYWYRQTLGQGPEFLTYFQNEAQLEKSRLLSDRFSAERPKGSFSTLEIQRTEQGDSAMYLCASSLVPGGAKNTEAFFGQGTRLTVV.

This chain connects TRBV28 to TRBJ2-1, with D unclear. The DNA end is a closer match to TRBJ2-5, so the J assignment may be wrong. Germline V gene sequence: CDR1 MDHEN, CDR2 SYDVKM. This CDR3 is 14 amino acids long. CDR3 coding DNA: TGTGCCAGCAGCCGCAGGTCTACTAAAGAGACCCAGTACTTC. Protein product: CASSRRSTKETQYF.

V gene TRBV27 combines with J gene TRBJ2-1, with 9 bases identical to TRBD2. CDR3 size: 16 residues. CDR1 and CDR2 from the germline V gene are MNHEY and SMNVEV (reference sequence). J was trimmed by 5 bases and V by 6 bases; bases with no gene match: 11. The CDR3 coding sequence is TGTGCCAGCAGCAACCCGGTCGCGGGAGGGGACAATGAGCAGTTCTTC. It specifies CASSNPVAGGDNEQFF.

This clonotype has more than one count but fewer than ten. The chain uses TRBV20-1 and TRBJ2-1; 10 bases are a match to TRBD2. Germline assignment: CDR1 DFQATT and CDR2 SNEGSKA (reference sequence). V lost 4 bases and J lost 7; bases outside the gene matches: 10. The CDR3 contains 15 residues. DNA of the CDR3: TGCAGTGCTAAACCCCCGGGACTAGCGAGAAATGAGCAGTTCTTC. Translation: CSAKPPGLARNEQFF.

The chain carries TRBV20-1 and TRBJ2-5, with D possibly TRBD1 on 5 matching bases. Trimming pared 3 bases from V and 11 bases from J, leaving 25 bases between. The V gene's germline CDR1 is DFQATT and CDR2 SNEGSKA (reference sequence). The CDR3 is 15 amino acids. CDR3 sequence (DNA): TGCAGTGCTAGCTATTCGGACACCCTATCCTATGGGCAGTACTTC. This sequence encodes CSASYSDTLSYGQYF.

CDR3 sequence: CASSELLRPSYEQYF. DNA of the CDR3: TGTGCCAGCAGTGAACTCCTGCGCCCCTCCTACGAGCAGTACTTC. J is TRBJ2-7 and V is TRBV6-1, with no clear D. CDR3 length: 15 residues. V lost 2 bases and J 0 bases, leaving 11 bases between the germline ends. From germline, CDR1 is MNHNS and CDR2 SASEGT.

This clonotype was detected a few times. The chain recombines TRBV12-3 or TRBV12-4 with TRBJ2-5, with unresolved D. Matching the DNA end better, TRBJ2-7 makes the J call doubtful. CDR3 length: 13 amino acids. The CDR3 DNA is TGTGCCAGCAGCCTCGTCGGTACTGACGAGCAGTACTTC. Its protein is CASSLVGTDEQYF.

This clonotype was observed a handful of times. V is TRBV25-1 and J is TRBJ1-3; D is unresolved. The V and J ends lost 4 bases and 4 bases respectively, with 11 bases between them. The CDR3 is made up of 14 amino acids. In germline, CDR1 is MGHDK, CDR2 SYGVNS. CDR3 in DNA: TGTGCCAGCAGTGCAAGGACTCGCGGAAACACCATATATTTT. This sequence encodes CASSARTRGNTIYF.

The V gene is TRBV12-3 or TRBV12-4, the J gene TRBJ2-3; tentative D call: TRBD2 (6 bases). Trimming left V 7 bases short and J 10 bases short, with 27 bases between. This CDR3 region has 16 residues. The DNA of the CDR3 is TGTGCCAGCACCCCCGGGGCTAGCGTCAGAGCTGGTCCGCAGTATTTT. Translating gives CASTPGASVRAGPQYF.

This clonotype was found a few times. Here the CDR3 reads CASSLLATRPGETQYF. Written as DNA, the CDR3 is TGTGCCAGCAGCTTATTAGCGACTAGGCCCGGGGAGACCCAGTACTTC. The V call is TRBV7-9, the J call TRBJ2-5; possible D gene TRBD2, 6 bases. V was cut by 2 bases and J by 5 bases, with 18 bases left in between. The CDR3 consists of 16 residues. Germline V gene sequence: CDR1 SEHNR, CDR2 FQNEAQ (reference sequence).

As DNA, the CDR3 is TGTGCCAGCAGCCGGGACAGGGAGGTCCACGAGCAGTACTTC. It codes for CASSRDREVHEQYF. The chain combines TRBV7-2 with TRBJ2-1, with 9 bases matching TRBD1. The assigned J gene may be wrong: the sequence end matches TRBJ2-7 better. The CDR3 spans 14 residues. Germline CDR1 reads SGHTA; CDR2 reads FQGNSA.